Below are 7 T cell receptor delta chains sequenced from a single sample in a study of delta chain sequences of gamma delta T cells. TCRdb re-called clones from the PCR reads via CATT. The sample shows around 3,300 delta-chain clones, approximately 60% of them seen only once. The sample taken for sequencing was a tumor sample. The source is a human donor with breast cancer.

In its sample, this clone was seen a few times. A far larger clone is just one base off, so this is likely a read error. Within the sample, other DNA sequences also encode this same CDR3. The J gene is TRDJ1, the V gene TRDV2, with D uncertain. The CDR3 is 17 amino acids. The germline CDR1 and CDR2 sequences are GEAIGNYY and EKD. V was cut by 3 bases and J by 3 bases, with 22 bases left in between. In DNA, the CDR3 is TGTGCCTGTGACCCAATACAACCTCCGGAGTTCTCCGATAAACTCATCTTT. Protein: CACDPIQPPEFSDKLIF.

To note about this clone: TCRdb pairs this DNA with a much larger clone's protein that differs at residues 2, 3 and 4, likely a read error; the protein shown was translated from the DNA. The gene calls are TRDV2 and TRDJ1, with 9 positions matching TRDD3. CDR3 length: 16 residues. Germline V CDR1 and CDR2: GEAIGNYY, EKD. The CDR3 sequence: CSFVPLGDPYTDKLIF. The CDR3, as DNA: TGTTCCTTTGTTCCACTGGGGGACCCGTACACCGATAAACTCATCTTT.

This chain connects TRDV2 to TRDJ1, with D possibly TRDD3 on 6 matching bases. V dropped 4 bases and J dropped 3 bases, with 32 bases sitting between them. Germline values: CDR1 GEAIGNYY, CDR2 EKD. The CDR3 has 20 amino acids. This CDR3 reads CACDTGSREGERHWADKLIF. For the CDR3, the DNA is TGTGCCTGTGATACCGGGTCAAGGGAGGGGGAACGACATTGGGCCGATAAACTCATCTTT.

The chain joins TRDV2 to TRDJ1; 7 positions agree with TRDD3. The CDR3 sequence is 20 residues long. Germline CDR1 GEAIGNYY, CDR2 EKD. The J segment lost 10 bases and the V segment lost 0 bases, leaving 28 bases of the junction unmatched. The CDR3, as DNA: TGTGCCTGTGACACCGTGTCAAGGGAGGGGGATCGATCTTCCACCGATCTACTCATCTTT. The encoded protein is CACDTVSREGDRSSTDLLIF.

This clone was detected only once. Its ends do not fully match the called genes, so a read error is possible. This chain connects TRDV2 to TRDJ1; D may be TRDD3 (5 bases). CDR1 is GEAIGNYY, CDR2 EKD, per germline. The CDR3 loop spans 20 amino acids. The chain's CDR3 is CAFDTVSSDGDRHYTDHLIF. Written as DNA, the CDR3 is TGTGCCTTTGACACCGTGTCGAGTGATGGGGACCGACATTACACCGATCACCTCATCTTT.

The gene calls are TRDV2 and TRDJ1, with D unclear. The CDR3 covers 20 residues. V was clipped by 4 bases and J by 6 bases, with 35 bases between them. The V gene's germline CDR1 is GEAIGNYY and CDR2 EKD. The CDR3 nucleotides are TGTGCCTGTGATACCGTGTCAAGTGTGGGCGTCCGTACTTACATCTATAAACTCATCTTT. Encoded protein: CACDTVSSVGVRTYIYKLIF.

Note on this clone: A read error may produce the germline difference seen at one junction end. The chain couples TRDV2 to TRDJ1, with TRDD3 matching 8 bases. The V gene's germline CDR1 is GEAIGNYY and CDR2 EKD. The CDR3 spans 16 residues. The CDR3 nucleotides are TGTGCCTGTGACAAATTGGGGGATTCAGACACCGGTAAACTCATCTTT. It is translated as CACDKLGDSDTGKLIF.